A single sample is the source of the 4 T cell receptor beta chains below, sequenced in a study of OX40 agonist ivuxolimab in advanced cancers. Using immunoSEQ multiplex PCR, the repertoire was profiled, and TCRdb retains in-frame clones only, with some absent. The profile covers 98,000 or so clones, with roughly 90% appearing a single time and roughly 2.6% taken by the ten largest. The material was CD4+ or CD8+ T cells sorted from blood, obtained in a trial of the OX40 agonist ivuxolimab. The source of these receptors is an adult with an advanced solid tumor such as melanoma, head and neck, liver or kidney cancer.

V is TRBV7-2 and J is TRBJ2-2, with no clear D. CDR1 is SGHTA and CDR2 is FQGNSA in the germline V gene. Trimming left V 2 bases short and J 0 bases short, with 4 bases between. The CDR3 totals 14 residues. The CDR3 DNA reads as TGTGCCAGCAGCTTACAAGCGAACACCGGGGAGCTGTTTTTT. It codes for CASSLQANTGELFF. Filled out from reference TRBV7-2 and TRBJ2-2, the complete variable domain reads GAGVSQSPSNKVTEKGKDVELRCDPISGHTALYWYRQSLGQGLEFLIYFQGNSAPDKSGLPSDRFSAERTGGSVSTLTIQRTQQEDSAVYLCASSLQANTGELFFGEGSRLTVL.

The V gene is TRBV5-6, the J gene TRBJ1-2; weak D call: TRBD1 (6 bases). V was pared by 7 bases and J by 4 bases, with 20 bases between. Germline CDR1 and CDR2: SGHDT and YYEEEE. CDR3 length equals 15 residues. DNA of the CDR3: TGTGCCAGCGGCCCGACAGGTACCCCTAGCTATGGCTACACCTTC. Its translation: CASGPTGTPSYGYTF.

The chain links TRBV5-1 to TRBJ2-3; 7 bases are a match to TRBD1. V was clipped by 4 bases and J by 4 bases; unmatched bases: 9. The CDR3 covers 15 residues. Germline values: CDR1 SGHRS, CDR2 YFSETQ. The CDR3 DNA sequence: TGCGCCAGCAGCACCCGACAGGGAATCGCAGATACGCAGTATTTT. This codes for CASSTRQGIADTQYF. The whole variable domain, remainder taken from reference TRBV5-1 and TRBJ2-3, is KAGVTQTPRYLIKTRGQQVTLSCSPISGHRSVSWYQQTPGQGLQFLFEYFSETQRNKGNFPGRFSGRQFSNSRSEMNVSTLELGDSALYLCASSTRQGIADTQYFGPGTRLTVL.

The chain recombines TRBV18 with TRBJ2-3; D unresolved. The CDR3 is 16 amino acids. The ends were cut back, 3 bases at V and 0 bases at J, with 13 bases in the middle. CDR1 is KGHSH, CDR2 LQKENI, per germline. CDR3 protein: CASSPSSGPSTDTQYF. CDR3 DNA sequence: TGTGCCAGCTCACCCTCCTCCGGCCCTAGCACAGATACGCAGTATTTT.